The sequence of this T cell receptor (beta chain) was determined in a study of T cells after yellow fever vaccination. This clonotype showed up just a few times. The authors made TCR cDNA by 5'RACE template switching, adding a universal primer site and UMIs. MiXCR, run by TCRdb on the 5' RACE reads, gives a single entry per CDR3 protein. The repertoire consists of about 320,000 distinct CDR3 sequences, with about 10% occurring once and the leading ten covering less than 3.5%. The receptor was derived from a man aged 18 to 30 who received the YFV17D yellow fever vaccine. Here the sequenced sample was CD4+ T cells sorted from PBMCs, taken 45 days after the yellow fever booster vaccination.

The CDR3 here is CSARVARGGTGELFF. CDR3 sequence (DNA): TGCAGTGCTAGAGTTGCCAGGGGAGGGACCGGGGAGCTGTTTTTT. The genes are TRBV20-1 and TRBJ2-2; D is possibly TRBD2 (7 bases). The CDR3 loop spans 15 amino acids. V dropped 1 base and J dropped 5 bases, with 14 bases sitting between them. Germline CDR1 reads DFQATT; CDR2 reads SNEGSKA (reference sequence).